Reported below is one TCR beta chain. Its antigen is as yet unknown. This entry comes from a study of OX40 agonist ivuxolimab in advanced cancers. For the study at large: Cohort: 82.7% men, mean age approximately 64, aged roughly 20 to 79. Partial response was recorded in three patients: one hepatocellular carcinoma and two cutaneous melanoma cases. Study findings and constraints: The mean number of expanded clones was higher in CD8+ T cells than in CD4+. Those patients achieving a partial response at 0.1-3.0 mg/kg showed among the lowest clonal expansion.

This table comes from immunoSEQ multiplex PCR, and its TCRdb copy is limited to in-frame clones, with some not included. There are fewer than 25,000 clones in the sample; approximately 83% occur only once, and 30% to 45% lies in the top ten. The V end lost 0 bases, the J end lost 7 bases, and 12 bases lay between the germline ends. The germline gives CDR1 MNHEY, CDR2 SVGAGI. The CDR3 has 14 residues. The gene calls are TRBV6-5 and TRBJ1-2; D is possibly TRBD1 (5 bases). The source material was CD4+ or CD8+ T cells sorted from blood, sampled in a trial of the OX40 agonist ivuxolimab. The sequence came from an adult with an advanced solid tumor such as melanoma, head and neck, liver or kidney cancer. The DNA of the CDR3 is TGTGCCAGCAGTTACTCGCCCGGGGCCGGTGGCTACACCTTC. Amino acid sequence: CASSYSPGAGGYTF.